This T cell receptor beta chain was documented in a study of cytomegalovirus exposure and HLA in healthy donors. Overall study findings and caveats: With later analysis, a missense DCLRE1C variant became linked to TCR beta V- and J-gene trimming.

The CDR3 loop spans 17 amino acids. V shed 4 bases and J 0 bases; nucleotides not matched to a gene: 10. Germline CDR1 reads LNHNV; CDR2 reads YYDKDF (reference sequence). 60 Vbeta and 13 Jbeta primers were used in PCR. Libraries were prepared by immunoSEQ multiplex PCR; TCRdb keeps only in-frame clonotypes and omits some of them. The sample includes around 100,000 clones, around 77% of them seen just once. With respect to this clone: Its specificity is not known.

The clonotype originates from a man aged 45-65 years in good health and CMV-seropositive. The sample consisted of PBMCs. The rearrangement links TRBV15 to TRBJ2-3, with 7 positions matching TRBD1. The CDR3 DNA reads as TGTGCCACCAGCACTCCCGTTCAGGGGGTCAGCACAGATACGCAGTATTTT. Protein: CATSTPVQGVSTDTQYF.